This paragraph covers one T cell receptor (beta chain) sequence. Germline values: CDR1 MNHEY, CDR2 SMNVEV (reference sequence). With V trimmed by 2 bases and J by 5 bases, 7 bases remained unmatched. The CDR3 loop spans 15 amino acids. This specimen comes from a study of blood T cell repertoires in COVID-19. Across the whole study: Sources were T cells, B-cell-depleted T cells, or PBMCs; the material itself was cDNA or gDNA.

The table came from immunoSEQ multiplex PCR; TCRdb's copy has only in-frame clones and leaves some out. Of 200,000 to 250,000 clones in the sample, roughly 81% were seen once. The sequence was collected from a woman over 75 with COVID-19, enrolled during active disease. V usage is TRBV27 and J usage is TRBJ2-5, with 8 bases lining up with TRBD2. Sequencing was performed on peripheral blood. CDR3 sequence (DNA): TGTGCCAGCAGTTTACGGGGACTAGTACAGGAGACCCAGTACTTC. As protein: CASSLRGLVQETQYF.